These T cell receptor beta chains were read from a single sample in a study of blood T cell repertoires in COVID-19. Sequencing used immunoSEQ multiplex PCR; TCRdb keeps in-frame clones, though not all of them. The table shows about 270,000 clones, with around 85% occurring only once. Sequencing used peripheral blood. All receptors come from a young woman with COVID-19, enrolled during active disease. The conserved cysteine and the conserved F or W are not part of the CDR3 here. Fields, in order: J gene, V gene, CDR3 protein.

>TRBJ1-2|TRBV2
ASSPKPLGANYGYT
>TRBJ2-3|TRBV28
ASRYRGLGTDTQY
>TRBJ2-7|TRBV3-1/TRBV3-2
ASSRDGTSGYYEQY
>TRBJ2-2|TRBV6-2/TRBV6-3
ASSYLTPGTDTGELF
>TRBJ1-2|TRBV7-9
ASSTGGSVYGYT
>TRBJ2-7|TRBV28
ASRSSGEVYEQY
>TRBJ2-2|TRBV19
ASSMGPSGELF
>TRBJ1-2|TRBV6-6
ASSPGAGRSGYT
>TRBJ2-5|TRBV5-5
ASSFSTGRETQY
>TRBJ2-7|TRBV11-2
ASTQEDRGFSLSYEQY
>TRBJ1-4|TRBV5-6
ASSLGQGGEKLF
>TRBJ2-7|TRBV14
ASSQDRTYEQY
>TRBJ2-1|TRBV20-1
SASRDRGYNEQF
>TRBJ1-4|TRBV4-2
ASSQDLRPRHGEKLF
>TRBJ2-6|TRBV5-1
ASSPSSGANVLT
>TRBJ1-2|TRBV27
ASRPSGTGSYGYT
>TRBJ2-7|TRBV15
ATSAKQLTYEQY
>TRBJ2-2|TRBV2
ASNREANTGELF
>TRBJ1-2|TRBV27
ASSPSAGLAYGYT
>TRBJ2-3|TRBV11-2
ASSPDSGTQY
>TRBJ2-1|TRBV7-8
ASSLAVRNEQF
>TRBJ2-3|TRBV24-1
ATSVAGQDTQY